The rows below give T cell receptor beta chains drawn from one sample of a study of Graves' ophthalmopathy and Graves' hyperthyroidism. TCRdb reanalysed the multiplex PCR reads using MiXCR and keeps one entry per CDR3 protein. Among under 250,000 distinct CDR3 sequences, 29% were seen once, and the ten largest hold approximately 9.6%. Material: peripheral blood. These receptors were taken from a man aged 45-65 years with Graves' ophthalmopathy. Each CDR3 is given with its conserved first and last residue. D genes are given only for firm matches. Clone size, where shown, is once, few, many, or a class for clones that have expanded.

abundance	j_gene	d_gene	v_gene	CDR3aa	CDR3nt
many	TRBJ2-5	TRBD1	TRBV15	CATSRGQGRETQYF	TGTGCCACCAGCAGAGGACAGGGGCGAGAGACCCAGTACTTC
many	TRBJ1-1	TRBD1	TRBV28	CASEGTVNTEAFF	TGTGCCAGCGAGGGGACAGTCAACACTGAAGCTTTCTTT
.	TRBJ2-5	TRBD2	TRBV12-3/TRBV12-4	CASSLGDSGREETQYF	TGTGCCAGCAGTTTAGGTGATAGCGGGAGGGAAGAGACCCAGTACTTC
.	TRBJ2-7	.	TRBV6-5	CASSYPTGEGGEQYF	TGTGCCAGCAGTTACCCGACAGGGGAGGGAGGCGAGCAGTACTTC
many	TRBJ1-3	.	TRBV27	CASSFREGNTIYF	TGTGCCAGCAGTTTCAGGGAAGGAAACACCATATATTTT
many	TRBJ1-2	TRBD1	TRBV6-5	CASSFRQGEYYGYTF	TGTGCCAGCAGCTTTAGACAGGGGGAGTACTATGGCTACACCTTC
many	TRBJ2-5	TRBD2	TRBV28	CASRVAGPGETQYF	TGTGCCAGCAGGGTAGCGGGACCAGGGGAGACCCAGTACTTC
many	TRBJ2-3	TRBD2	TRBV10-3	CANSGRRTDTQYF	TGTGCCAATAGCGGGAGGAGGACGGATACGCAGTATTTT
.	TRBJ2-5	.	TRBV12-3/TRBV12-4	CASSIRVGETQYF	TGTGCCAGCAGTATAAGGGTTGGAGAGACCCAGTACTTC
many	TRBJ2-7	.	TRBV11-2	CASSLISLPGYEQYF	TGTGCCAGCAGCTTAATTTCCCTCCCCGGCTACGAGCAGTACTTC
.	TRBJ1-3	.	TRBV5-1	CASSLDGLIISGNTIYF	TGCGCCAGCAGCTTGGATGGACTTATAATCTCTGGAAACACCATATATTTT
many	TRBJ1-5	.	TRBV12-3/TRBV12-4	CASTDAGSRQPQHF	TGTGCCAGCACCGACGCAGGGTCGCGTCAGCCCCAGCATTTT
many	TRBJ1-2	.	TRBV29-1	CSVDPRDNYGYTF	TGCAGCGTTGACCCCCGGGACAACTATGGCTACACCTTC
many	TRBJ1-2	.	TRBV11-2	CASSLQGVYGYTF	TGTGCCAGCAGCTTACAGGGTGTTTATGGCTACACCTTC
once	TRBJ1-1	TRBD1	TRBV24-1	CATSDPTGGEREAFF	TGTGCCACCAGTGATCCTACAGGGGGCGAAAGGGAAGCTTTCTTT
many	TRBJ2-4	TRBD1	TRBV6-1	CASSTGQGGNIQYF	TGTGCCAGCAGTACCGGACAGGGGGGAAACATTCAGTACTTC
many	TRBJ2-7	.	TRBV27	CASSLQGPYEQYF	TGTGCCAGCAGTCTACAGGGTCCCTACGAGCAGTACTTC
.	TRBJ2-5	TRBD2	TRBV20-1	CSARDATSGQETQYF	TGCAGTGCTAGAGATGCGACTAGCGGCCAAGAGACCCAGTACTTC
many	TRBJ2-5	.	TRBV15	CATSRDREETQYF	TGTGCCACCAGCAGAGACAGGGAAGAGACCCAGTACTTC
many	TRBJ2-5	.	TRBV12-3/TRBV12-4	CASRTTGKGETQYF	TGTGCCAGCAGAACTACAGGGAAGGGAGAGACCCAGTACTTC
many	TRBJ2-1	.	TRBV20-1	CSADPRGWNEQFF	TGCAGTGCCGATCCGCGGGGATGGAATGAGCAGTTCTTC